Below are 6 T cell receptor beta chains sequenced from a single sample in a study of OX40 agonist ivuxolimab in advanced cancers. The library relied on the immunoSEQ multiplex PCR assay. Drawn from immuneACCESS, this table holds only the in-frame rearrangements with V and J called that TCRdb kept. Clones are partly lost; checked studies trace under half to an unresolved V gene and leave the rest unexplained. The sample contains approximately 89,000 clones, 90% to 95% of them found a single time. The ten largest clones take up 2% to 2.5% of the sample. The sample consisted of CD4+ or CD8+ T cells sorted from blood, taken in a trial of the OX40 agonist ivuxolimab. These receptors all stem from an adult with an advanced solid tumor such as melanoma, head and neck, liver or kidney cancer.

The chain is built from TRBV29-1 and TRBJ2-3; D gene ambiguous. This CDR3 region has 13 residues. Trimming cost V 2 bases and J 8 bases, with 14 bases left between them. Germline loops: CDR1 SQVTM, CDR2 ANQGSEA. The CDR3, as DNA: TGCAGCGTTGAATCTCTAGAAATAGCTACGCAGTATTTT. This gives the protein CSVESLEIATQYF.

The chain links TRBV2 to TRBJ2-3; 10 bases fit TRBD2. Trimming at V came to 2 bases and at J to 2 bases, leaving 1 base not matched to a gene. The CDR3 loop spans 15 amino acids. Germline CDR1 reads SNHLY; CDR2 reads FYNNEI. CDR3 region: CASSETSGNTDTQYF. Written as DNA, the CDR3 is TGTGCCAGCAGTGAAACTAGCGGGAACACAGATACGCAGTATTTT.

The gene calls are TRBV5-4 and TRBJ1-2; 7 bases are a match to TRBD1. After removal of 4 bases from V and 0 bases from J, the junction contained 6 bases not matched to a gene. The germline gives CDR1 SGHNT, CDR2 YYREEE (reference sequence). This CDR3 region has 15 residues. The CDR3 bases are TGTGCCAGCAGCCCTCCGACAGGGACTAACTATGGCTACACCTTC. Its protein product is CASSPPTGTNYGYTF.

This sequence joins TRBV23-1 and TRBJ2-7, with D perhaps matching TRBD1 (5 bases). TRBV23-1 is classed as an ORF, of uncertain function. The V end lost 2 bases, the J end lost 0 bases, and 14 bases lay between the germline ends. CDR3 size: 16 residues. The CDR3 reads CASSQKARDPSYEQYF. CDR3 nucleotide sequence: TGCGCCAGCAGTCAAAAGGCCAGGGATCCCTCCTACGAGCAGTACTTC.

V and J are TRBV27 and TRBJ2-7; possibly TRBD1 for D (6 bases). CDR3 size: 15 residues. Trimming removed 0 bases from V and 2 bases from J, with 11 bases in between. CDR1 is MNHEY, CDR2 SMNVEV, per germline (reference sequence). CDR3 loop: CASSLSAGVPYEQYF. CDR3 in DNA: TGTGCCAGCAGTTTATCGGCAGGGGTACCCTACGAGCAGTACTTC.

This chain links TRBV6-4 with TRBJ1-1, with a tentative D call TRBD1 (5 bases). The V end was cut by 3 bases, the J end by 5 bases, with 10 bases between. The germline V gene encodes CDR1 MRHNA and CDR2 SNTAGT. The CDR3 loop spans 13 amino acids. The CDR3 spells CASSEQAGTEAFF. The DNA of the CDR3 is TGTGCCAGCAGTGAACAGGCGGGTACTGAAGCTTTCTTT.